This TCR beta chain was found in a study of T cell responses to AZD1222 COVID-19 vaccine. Profiled with immunoSEQ multiplex PCR; TCRdb holds only in-frame clones, not every one. The data contain 150,000 or so clones, about 91% of them singletons. The V segment lost 3 bases and the J segment 1 base; nucleotides outside the gene matches: 20. The CDR3 consists of 20 residues. The V gene's germline CDR1 is MGHRA and CDR2 YSYEKL. The V call is TRBV4-1, the J call TRBJ2-5, with 7 bases aligning to TRBD2. Specimen: peripheral blood, collected on day 0 of AZD1222 vaccination. The receptor comes from an adult in good health. The CDR3 DNA reads as TGCGCCAGCAGCCATGGGGGAGGGGTTTTTGGCGGGGGAATCCAAGAGACCCAGTACTTC. Translated, it gives CASSHGGGVFGGGIQETQYF.